Below, one T cell receptor beta chain is given with its context. The antigen is not known. These data originate in a study of T cell responses to AZD1222 COVID-19 vaccine. V lost 2 bases and J 7 bases, leaving 17 bases between the germline ends. CDR1 SGHAT and CDR2 FQNNGV come from the germline V gene. CDR3 length: 15 amino acids. Method: immunoSEQ multiplex PCR; TCRdb's copy keeps in-frame clones and lacks some. The sample has around 100,000 clones, 70% to 90% seen once. Study observations and caveats: Repertoire sampling occurred only after the peak T cell response. Recipients of AZD1222 seropositive at baseline numbered only 5 or 6. With two AZD1222 doses given, Spike-specific TCR breadth and depth both rose.

Sample: peripheral blood, taken 28 days after the second AZD1222 dose. The clonotype originates from an adult who received the AZD1222 COVID-19 vaccine. The V gene is TRBV11-2, the J gene TRBJ2-5, with D possibly matching TRBD2 (6 bases). This CDR3 is CASSLSNWGVGTQYF. The CDR3 nucleotides read TGTGCCAGCAGCTTATCCAATTGGGGGGTAGGGACCCAGTACTTC.